This TCR beta chain was profiled in a study of vaccination and CD4 T cells after COVID-19. This clonotype was recorded once. The antigen remains unidentified. As to treatment: approximately nine-day PBMC culture with coronavirus spike peptide pools or control peptides (ViraFEST assay). Investigators obtained the unexposed donor's CD4+ T cells before the COVID-19 pandemic (2011-2018). Where cell yield allowed, unexposed-donor CD4+ T cells were probed with SARS-CoV-2 S/N and four cold-coronavirus spikes. CD4+ T cells that had been cultured provided DNA sequenced with the Oncomine TCR Beta short-read assay. After culture, CD4+ T cells served as the source for genomic DNA extraction. A single record per CDR3 protein comes from TCRdb applying MiXCR to the PCR reads. The sample holds 8,500 to 9,500 distinct CDR3 sequences; roughly 32% are singletons and the top ten take 22%. The V segment lost 7 bases and the J segment 6 bases; nucleotides outside the gene matches: 6. The CDR3 consists of 13 residues. Germline V gene data show CDR1 as MNHNS and CDR2 as SASEGT.

Notes on the study in general: Convalescent patients displayed spike mono-reactivity in 304 of 307 vaccine-specific clones.

The clonotype was recovered from a human donor in good health. J is TRBJ1-2 and V is TRBV6-1; 9 bases align to TRBD1. Input material: CD4+ T cells from blood, cultured in vitro. CDR3: CASKGTGTNGYTF. The DNA for the CDR3 is TGTGCCAGCAAAGGGACAGGGACAAATGGCTACACCTTC.